Here is one T cell receptor (beta chain) with its context. The antigen is not known. Trimming pared 2 bases from V and 6 bases from J, leaving 19 bases between. CDR1 is GTSNPN, CDR2 SVGIG, per germline (reference sequence). This CDR3 is built from 15 residues. The sample is drawn from a study of long-term antiretroviral therapy in people with HIV. Amounts of roughly 0.85-10 million cryopreserved PBMC were held in the samples before DNA extraction. Study-wide results and limits: Dominating the repertoire at all time points were the clones that expanded before ART.

An immunoSEQ assay, version v3.0, was performed at survey level. Clones were read by immunoSEQ multiplex PCR, and TCRdb kept only the in-frame ones, dropping some. The repertoire holds under 30,000 clones, about 82% seen once, with roughly 10% in the top ten. The TCR originated in a young man with HIV. This material consisted of unsorted PBMCs, taken 0.8 years before starting antiretroviral therapy. The chain has TRBV30 and TRBJ1-2; D is perhaps TRBD1 (6 bases). CDR3 DNA sequence: TGTGCCTGGAGTAAGGGGGGCAGGGAGAAGGATGGCTACACCTTC. This translates into CAWSKGGREKDGYTF.